These T cell receptor beta chains were read from a single sample in a study of T cell changes during pregnancy in multiple sclerosis. The protocol was immunoSEQ multiplex PCR, while the TCRdb copy is restricted to in-frame clones and leaves out a portion. The table lists 36,000 or so clones, around 89% of them singletons, with about 11% in the top ten. The sequences come from CD8+ T cells from peripheral blood mononuclear cells, collected in the third trimester of pregnancy. The source of these receptors is a female donor with multiple sclerosis, enrolled in a pregnancy study. Both conserved end residues are part of each CDR3. The D gene is left open where the match is weak. Clone size, where shown, is once, few, many, or a class for clones that have expanded.

j_gene,d_gene,abundance,v_gene,CDR3nt,CDR3aa
TRBJ1-5,NA,once,TRBV19,TGTGCCAGTAGTATCCGGGGGGAGTATAGCAATCAGCCCCAGCATTTT,CASSIRGEYSNQPQHF
TRBJ2-1,TRBD1,NA,TRBV4-3,TGCGCCAGCAGCCCCGGGACAGGGTCTTTGAATGAGCAGTTCTTC,CASSPGTGSLNEQFF
TRBJ2-7,TRBD2,once,TRBV5-8,TGTGCCAGCAGCCCCGGGACTAGTCGCGGCGAGCAGTACTTC,CASSPGTSRGEQYF
TRBJ2-1,NA,NA,TRBV7-9,TGTGCCAGCAGCTTAGAAGCGGAATACAATGAGCAGTTCTTC,CASSLEAEYNEQFF
TRBJ2-2,NA,NA,TRBV6-5,TGTGCCAGCAGGAAAGTTCGCCCTATGACCGGGGAGCTGTTTTTT,CASRKVRPMTGELFF
TRBJ2-7,TRBD1,few,TRBV19,TGTGCCAGTAGTTCCCATCGACAGGGGCTGGACGAGCAGTACTTC,CASSSHRQGLDEQYF
TRBJ1-1,TRBD1,NA,TRBV28,TGTGCCAGCAGTGGGACAGAGAACACTGAAGCTTTCTTT,CASSGTENTEAFF
TRBJ2-7,NA,NA,TRBV5-5,TGTGCCAGCAGCTTGGAGACGGGACTGGGAGCCTACGAGCAGTACTTC,CASSLETGLGAYEQYF
TRBJ2-7,NA,once,TRBV4-1,TGCGCCAGCAGCCAAGATCCGATAGAAAACTACGAGCAGTACTTC,CASSQDPIENYEQYF
TRBJ1-1,NA,once,TRBV30,TGTGCCTGGAGTTATGTGGGGGCTGGAAACACTGAAGCTTTCTTT,CAWSYVGAGNTEAFF
TRBJ2-1,TRBD2,NA,TRBV7-8,TGTGCCAGCAGCTTAAGTACCTCCTACCGGGACTACCTCCCCCCCCTCTTCTTC,CASSLSTSYRDYLPPLFF
TRBJ2-1,NA,once,TRBV29-1,TGCAGCGTTGAAGGTAGATACAATGAGCAGTTCTTC,CSVEGRYNEQFF
TRBJ2-1,NA,NA,TRBV27,TGTGCCAGCGGACCGACTGGCGTCGGGATTTATGAGCAGTTCTTC,CASGPTGVGIYEQFF
TRBJ2-7,TRBD1,NA,TRBV6-1,TGTGCCACCGACCTCGGACAGGGGGGATCCTACGAGCAGTACTTC,CATDLGQGGSYEQYF
TRBJ2-7,TRBD2,NA,TRBV4-2,TGTGCCAGCAGCCAAGATAACGGGAGGGCCTACGAGCAGTACTTC,CASSQDNGRAYEQYF
TRBJ1-1,NA,NA,TRBV29-1,TGCAGCGTTGACGGTCACCACGAAGCTTTCTTT,CSVDGHHEAFF
TRBJ1-1,NA,NA,TRBV27,TGTGCCAGCAGTCATACACCGAACACTGAAGCTTTCTTT,CASSHTPNTEAFF
TRBJ2-7,NA,NA,TRBV4-1,TGCGCCAGCAGCCAAGATCTAGGTCTACTCTACGAGCAGTACTTC,CASSQDLGLLYEQYF
TRBJ2-5,TRBD2,NA,TRBV6-4,TGTGCCAGCAGTGCCTCCGGCGGGGGCCAAGAGACCCAGTACTTC,CASSASGGGQETQYF
TRBJ2-7,NA,NA,TRBV5-1,TGCGCCAGCAGCGGGGAAGGGGTTTACGAGCAGTACTTC,CASSGEGVYEQYF
TRBJ2-6,NA,few,TRBV4-3,TGCGCCAGCAGCCAAGAGGGCAGCTCTGGGGCCAACGTCCTGACTTTC,CASSQEGSSGANVLTF